The sequence of this T cell receptor beta chain was determined in a study of response to subunit inactivated influenza vaccine (dated by TCRdb to 2016 to 2019). As for the study more broadly: Deep quantitative T cell receptor repertoire profiling was used in the study to track responses to a trivalent subunit inactivated influenza vaccine.

The library was obtained by RT-PCR. The run used an Illumina HiSeq 2500. TCRdb reworked the public reads: Q25 trimming with fastp, MiXCR clone assembly, productive beta chains retained. Entries are consolidated by CDR3 protein sequence, retaining the most common genes and DNA. This sample lists around 850,000 distinct CDR3 sequences; approximately 18% were detected once. 11% of the sample belongs to the ten largest clones. On this clonotype: No cognate antigen has been identified for it. Base-call qualities are not available, and no considerably larger clone is one nucleotide away.

Between the V and J ends, shortened by 5 bases and 1 base respectively, the junction contains 12 bases. CDR1 and CDR2 are read off the germline V gene as SQVTM and ANQGSEA. The CDR3 runs 13 amino acids, cysteine and phenylalanine included. Only the CDR3 DNA is retained, 39 bases long and in frame from the first base. Findings and caveats that apply to the study as a whole: It was suggested by the authors that each seasonal influenza vaccination may recruit only a limited number of new T cells.

The sequencing used PBMCs from blood, collected 5 days after vaccination. This TCR came from a middle-aged man who received an inactivated influenza vaccine. Donor details come from another sample of the same person, matched by shared clones. In this chain, TRBV29-1 is recombined with TRBJ2-7; no confident D gene assignment can be made. The CDR3 corresponds to CSVLRSESYEQYF. DNA sequence: TGCAGCGTTTTAAGGTCAGAGTCCTACGAGCAGTACTTC.